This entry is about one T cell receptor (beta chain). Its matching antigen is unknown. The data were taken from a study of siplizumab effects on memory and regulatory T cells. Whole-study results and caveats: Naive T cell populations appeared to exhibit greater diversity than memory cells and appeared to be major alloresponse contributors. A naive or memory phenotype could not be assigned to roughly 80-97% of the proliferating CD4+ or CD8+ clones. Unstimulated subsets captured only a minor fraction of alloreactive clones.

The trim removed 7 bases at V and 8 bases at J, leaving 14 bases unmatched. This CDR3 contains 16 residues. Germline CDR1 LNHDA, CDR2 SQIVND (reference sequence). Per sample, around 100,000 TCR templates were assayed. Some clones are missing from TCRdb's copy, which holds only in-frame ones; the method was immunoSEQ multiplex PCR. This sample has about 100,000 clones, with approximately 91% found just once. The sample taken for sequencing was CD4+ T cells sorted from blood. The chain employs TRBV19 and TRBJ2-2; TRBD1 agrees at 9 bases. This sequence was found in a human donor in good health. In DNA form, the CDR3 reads TGTGCCAGTAATGGCGTGGGGACAGGGTTGAGGGGGGAGCTGTTTTTT. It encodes CASNGVGTGLRGELFF.